The 10 T cell receptor beta chains reported below all come from one sample, sequenced in a study of cytomegalovirus exposure and HLA in healthy donors. Method: immunoSEQ multiplex PCR; TCRdb's copy keeps in-frame clones and lacks some. The repertoire holds 120,000 or so clones, with approximately 90% as singletons. The sequenced sample was PBMCs. The receptors derive from a woman under 30 in good health and CMV-seronegative.

This clone was picked up one time. The chain combines TRBV7-2 with TRBJ1-6; unclear D gene. Per the germline V gene, CDR1 is SGHTA and CDR2 is FQGNSA. Trimming took off 3 bases at V and 6 bases at J, with 9 bases between the two ends. The CDR3 totals 14 residues. The chain's CDR3 is CASSFISPNSPLHF. DNA of the CDR3: TGTGCCAGCAGCTTTATCAGTCCTAATTCACCCCTCCACTTT.

The genes are TRBV7-8 and TRBJ1-2, with TRBD1 identical over 8 bases. J gave up 8 bases and V 6 bases, and 11 bases lay outside the gene matches. The CDR3 covers 14 residues. Germline CDR1 SGHVS, CDR2 FQNEAQ. The CDR3 loop reads CASSADRVGGGYTF. DNA of the CDR3: TGTGCCAGCAGTGCGGACAGGGTCGGTGGAGGCTACACCTTC.

The rearrangement links TRBV6-8 to TRBJ2-7; 8 nucleotides align to TRBD2. V was pared by 2 bases and J by 4 bases, with 4 bases of the junction left unmatched. Looked up from germline, CDR1 is MNHGY and CDR2 is SAAAGT. The CDR3 sequence is 14 residues long. The CDR3 sequence is CASSYRTSLYEQYF. In DNA form, the CDR3 reads TGTGCCAGCAGTTACCGGACTAGCCTTTACGAGCAGTACTTC.

The chain has TRBV7-9 and TRBJ2-5; 7 nucleotides align to TRBD1. The CDR3 extends over 15 amino acids. Germline CDR1 and CDR2: SEHNR and FQNEAQ (reference sequence). V lost 5 bases to trimming and J lost 5 bases; unmatched junction nucleotides: 11. The CDR3 nucleotides are TGTGCCAGCAGCCCTAGTGAGGGGGCCGGGGAGACCCAGTACTTC. It yields the protein CASSPSEGAGETQYF.

This chain connects TRBV20-1 to TRBJ2-3; TRBD1 is a possible D gene (6 bases). V lost 5 bases, J lost 4 bases, and 7 bases lay in between. This CDR3 region has 11 residues. CDR1 is DFQATT and CDR2 is SNEGSKA in the germline V gene (reference sequence). CDR3 in DNA: TGCAGTGCTCACAGGGCAGATACGCAGTATTTT. It translates to CSAHRADTQYF.

This clone was picked up one time. J is TRBJ2-1 and V is TRBV6-5; 7 bases fit TRBD2. J was trimmed by 0 bases and V by 6 bases; bases with no gene match: 5. Germline lookup yields CDR1 MNHEY and CDR2 SVGAGI. This CDR3 comprises 15 residues. The CDR3 DNA reads as TGTGCCAGCAGCTATAGCGGGCGCTCCTACAATGAGCAGTTCTTC. Translating it yields CASSYSGRSYNEQFF.

The chain carries TRBV30 and TRBJ2-5; no definite D call. CDR3 length: 13 amino acids. Trimming stripped 0 bases from V and 0 bases from J, with 5 bases between. The germline CDR1 and CDR2 sequences are GTSNPN and SVGIG (reference sequence). The CDR3 DNA sequence: TGTGCCTGGAGTGTCAGAAACCAAGAGACCCAGTACTTC. This translates into CAWSVRNQETQYF.

Only a few counts were recorded for this clone. The chain couples TRBV28 to TRBJ1-1, with D unresolved. The V and J ends lost 7 bases and 0 bases respectively, with 12 bases between them. The CDR3 is 14 amino acids. The germline V gene encodes CDR1 MDHEN and CDR2 SYDVKM. CDR3 nucleotide sequence: TGTGCCAGCACCTCCCACCGGGTGAACACTGAAGCTTTCTTT. Translated, it gives CASTSHRVNTEAFF.

In regard to this clone: At one end the junction does not follow the germline gene, possibly because of a read error. The DNA of the CDR3 is TGTGCCAGCAGTTTAGACCCGTATCAGCCCCAGCATTTT. Its translation is CASSLDPYQPQHF. V gene TRBV11-2 combines with J gene TRBJ1-5; D not certain. Germline loops: CDR1 SGHAT, CDR2 FQNNGV. The CDR3 loop spans 13 amino acids.

This rearrangement joins TRBV9 to TRBJ1-2, with D unclear. Germline CDR1 reads SGDLS; CDR2 reads YYNGEE. The CDR3 sequence is 13 residues long. V was trimmed by 2 bases and J by 2 bases, leaving 7 bases between them. The DNA of the CDR3 is TGTGCCAGCAGCGTTCCCGGGAACTATGGCTACACCTTC. Residues: CASSVPGNYGYTF.